Listed here is a single T cell receptor (beta chain). The antigen remains undetermined. The source of the sample is a study of post-analysis software for immune sequencing data. Study-level findings and limits: Comparison of patients with controls showed about 5 TRBV segments more frequent in patients, TRBV5-6, TRBV5-1 and TRBV20-1 among them. The authors found that F measure strongly co-clustered same-batch samples.

With 6 bases removed from V and 1 base from J, the gap between germline ends came to 9 bases. The CDR3 runs to 13 residues. Germline V CDR1 and CDR2: MNHEY, SVGAGI. TCR beta cDNA libraries had unique molecular identifiers. TCRdb analysed the PCR reads with MiXCR anew, one entry per CDR3 protein. The table lists about 540,000 distinct CDR3 sequences, 30% to 40% of them singletons. Sequencing was done on a sample of blood. The chain employs TRBV6-5 and TRBJ1-1; D might be TRBD1 (6 bases). This receptor was identified in a girl aged 2-17 years with multiple sclerosis. CDR3 protein: CASRRTENTEAFF. The CDR3 DNA is TGTGCCAGCAGGAGGACAGAGAACACTGAAGCTTTCTTT.